The clone carrying this T cell receptor beta chain was counted between two and nine times. What it recognizes is unknown. The data originate from a study of regulatory T cells in long-lasting Graves disease. Study-level results: Persistent Graves' cases showed lower TCR diversity than newly diagnosed cases. Persistent disease was characterized by preferential usage of TRBV28, TRBJ1-2 and TRBJ2-5.

Library construction for TCR beta used iRepertoire HTBI primers and Arm-PCR of CDR3 regions. TCRdb analysed the multiplex PCR reads with MiXCR anew, one entry per CDR3 protein. The sample consists of hundreds of thousands of distinct CDR3 sequences, around 16% of them appearing once. Time point given: newly diagnosed GD, antithyroid drugs for less than 3 months. The TCR library used RNA extracted from PBMCs. The V end was cut by 6 bases, the J end by 1 base, with 15 bases between. CDR3 size: 14 residues. Looked up from germline, CDR1 is DFQATT and CDR2 is SNEGSKA (reference sequence). The sample also formed part of further work on T cells in Graves' hyperthyroidism and ophthalmopathy.

This clonotype was sampled from a woman in her forties or fifties with Graves disease. Source: peripheral blood mononuclear cells (PBMCs), taken at new diagnosis, from a patient treated with antithyroid drugs. This chain links TRBV20-1 with TRBJ1-2; D possibly corresponds to TRBD1 (6 bases). The CDR3, as DNA: TGCAGTGCCTCTCCCGGGACAAGTAACTATGGCTACACCTTC. It specifies CSASPGTSNYGYTF.